The next 15 T cell receptor beta chains were all read from a single sample in a study of follicular helper T cells after annual influenza vaccination. Measured with immunoSEQ multiplex PCR; TCRdb has only the in-frame clones, and not every one. The sample lists some 10,000 clones; 81% were seen once. The sample's time point: 2015-2016 season, pre-vaccination. The source material was CXCR5+ CD38- circulating T follicular helper cells from blood, sampled on the day of influenza vaccination. Subset here: circulating Tfh, non-naive CD4+CXCR5+PD-1+ (ICOS+CD38+ or ICOS-CD38-). These receptors came from an adult who received the influenza vaccine.

The chain joins TRBV7-9 to TRBJ1-4; D may be TRBD1 (5 bases). Germline V lookup: CDR1 SEHNR, CDR2 FQNEAQ (reference sequence). The CDR3 has 16 amino acids. Trimming took off 2 bases at V and 0 bases at J, with 10 bases between the two ends. CDR3 DNA: TGTGCCAGCAGCTTACGGGGCAGGACAACTAATGAAAAACTGTTTTTT. This sequence encodes CASSLRGRTTNEKLFF.

Written as DNA, the CDR3 is TGTGCCAGCAGCTTGAGGGGCGGAGGGGCCGGGGAGCTGTTTTTT. Protein: CASSLRGGGAGELFF. This chain connects TRBV5-6 to TRBJ2-2, with TRBD2 as a possible D gene (6 bases). The V end lost 1 base, the J end lost 6 bases, and 13 bases lay between the germline ends. There are 15 residues in the CDR3. CDR1 SGHDT and CDR2 YYEEEE come from the germline V gene. The whole variable domain, remainder taken from reference TRBV5-6 and TRBJ2-2, is DAGVTQSPTHLIKTRGQQVTLRCSPKSGHDTVSWYQQALGQGPQFIFQYYEEEERQRGNFPDRFSGHQFPNYSSELNVNALLLGDSALYLCASSLRGGGAGELFFGEGSRLTVL.

The chain is built from TRBV21-1 and TRBJ1-4; TRBD1, the table's D call, was not compared with the DNA. TRBV21-1 is annotated as a pseudogene. CDR3 length: 15 amino acids. The CDR3: CASPTGQLTNEKLFF. The CDR3, as DNA: TGTGCCAGTCCGACAGGGCAACTAACTAATGAAAAACTGTTTTTT.

The chain combines TRBV6-1 with TRBJ1-6, with D unclear. The V end lost 1 base, the J end lost 11 bases, and 6 bases lay between the germline ends. The CDR3 sequence is 12 residues long. Per germline, CDR1 MNHNS and CDR2 SASEGT. The CDR3: CASSEGGPPLHF. CDR3 DNA: TGTGCCAGCAGTGAAGGAGGACCACCCCTCCACTTT.

The V call is TRBV7-6, the J call TRBJ2-3; D gene ambiguous. Germline-derived CDR1 and CDR2 are SGHVS and FNYEAQ. This CDR3 spans 14 amino acids. V was pared by 8 bases and J by 0 bases, with 12 bases between. The CDR3 spells CASQPIPSTDTQYF. The CDR3 nucleotides read TGTGCCAGCCAACCCATCCCTAGCACAGATACGCAGTATTTT.

This clone occurred a few times. This chain uses TRBV19 with TRBJ2-7, with 9 nucleotides matching TRBD1. V trimming: 6 bases; J trimming: 3 bases; junction bases outside the gene matches: 9. CDR3 length: 15 residues. Germline CDR1 LNHDA, CDR2 SQIVND (reference sequence). CDR3 nucleotides: TGTGCCAGTAGCCCTCGGGGGACAGGGTACTACGAGCAGTACTTC. Its protein product is CASSPRGTGYYEQYF. The full variable domain, in which reference TRBV19 and TRBJ2-7 provide the parts outside the CDR3, is DGGITQSPKYLFRKEGQNVTLSCEQNLNHDAMYWYRQDPGQGLRLIYYSQIVNDFQKGDIAEGYSVSREKKESFPLTVTSAQKNPTAFYLCASSPRGTGYYEQYFGPGTRLTVT.

The V and J genes are TRBV14 and TRBJ1-6, with 7 bases aligning to TRBD1. The CDR3 runs to 13 residues. From germline, CDR1 is SGHDN and CDR2 FVKESK. V lost 6 bases to trimming and J lost 8 bases; unmatched junction nucleotides: 4. The CDR3, as DNA: TGTGCCAGCAGTAGACAGGGTGATTCACCCCTCCACTTT. It translates to CASSRQGDSPLHF.

The CDR3 DNA reads as TGTGCCAGCAGCCTCCAGGGGATGGAGACCCAGTACTTC. Its translation: CASSLQGMETQYF. This chain joins TRBV11-3 and TRBJ2-5; TRBD1 is a possible D gene (6 bases). CDR3 size: 13 residues. V was shortened by 5 bases and J by 5 bases, with 12 bases between the two germline ends. The germline gives CDR1 SGHNT, CDR2 YENEEA.

The chain is built from TRBV6-5 and TRBJ1-4, with no clear D. The CDR3 is made up of 15 amino acids. Trimming cost V 4 bases and J 3 bases, with 12 bases left between them. CDR1 is MNHEY and CDR2 is SVGAGI in the germline V gene. CDR3 sequence reads: CASSSSGPSNEKLFF. The CDR3 DNA reads TGTGCCAGCAGTTCTTCTGGACCCTCTAATGAAAAACTGTTTTTT.

The chain uses TRBV27 and TRBJ2-2, with TRBD2 matching over 10 bases. V was pared by 2 bases and J by 4 bases, with 7 bases of the junction left unmatched. This CDR3 comprises 17 residues. Germline V gene data show CDR1 as MNHEY and CDR2 as SMNVEV (reference sequence). This CDR3 is CASSLIAGGFGTGELFF. In DNA, the CDR3 is TGTGCCAGCAGTTTAATAGCGGGAGGTTTTGGCACCGGGGAGCTGTTTTTT.

This sequence joins TRBV19 and TRBJ1-1; 7 positions match TRBD1. V gave up 3 bases and J gave up 6 bases; unmatched junction bases: 7. Germline V gene lookup returns CDR1 LNHDA and CDR2 SQIVND (reference sequence). CDR3 length equals 14 residues. This CDR3 reads CASSMARGEAEAFF. CDR3 nucleotide sequence: TGTGCCAGTAGTATGGCCAGGGGGGAAGCTGAAGCTTTCTTT. The full variable domain, rest sourced from reference TRBV19 and TRBJ1-1, is DGGITQSPKYLFRKEGQNVTLSCEQNLNHDAMYWYRQDPGQGLRLIYYSQIVNDFQKGDIAEGYSVSREKKESFPLTVTSAQKNPTAFYLCASSMARGEAEAFFGQGTRLTVV.

The chain recombines TRBV6-5 with TRBJ1-5; unclear D gene. CDR1 is MNHEY, CDR2 SVGAGI, per germline. This CDR3 is built from 12 residues. The V gene lost 11 bases and the J gene lost 1 base, with 9 bases spanning the gap. CDR3 coding DNA: TGTGCCGTCGGGTCCAGCAATCAGCCCCAGCATTTT. This gives the protein CAVGSSNQPQHF.

This chain links TRBV2 with TRBJ2-3; the D gene is possibly TRBD1 (7 bases). Per germline, CDR1 SNHLY and CDR2 FYNNEI. The CDR3 sequence is 17 residues long. Between the trimmed V and J ends, which lost 7 bases and 4 bases, there was a span of 24 bases. In DNA form, the CDR3 reads TGTGCCAGCACCGAAAAGCCAGGGGGAGGTCGCGCAGATACGCAGTATTTT. It specifies CASTEKPGGGRADTQYF. Full variable domain (outside the CDR3, taken from reference TRBV2 and TRBJ2-3): EPEVTQTPSHQVTQMGQEVILRCVPISNHLYFYWYRQILGQKVEFLVSFYNNEISEKSEIFDDQFSVERPDGSNFTLKIRSTKLEDSAMYFCASTEKPGGGRADTQYFGPGTRLTVL.

The table lists this clone with a count of one. This chain connects TRBV19 to TRBJ1-5; D is perhaps TRBD1 (6 bases). CDR1 is LNHDA and CDR2 is SQIVND in the germline V gene (reference sequence). V lost 9 bases to trimming and J lost 0 bases, with 18 bases between them. CDR3 length: 16 residues. The CDR3 sequence: CARVRGRGYSNQPQHF. CDR3 nucleotides: TGTGCCAGAGTTCGGGGGCGCGGGTATAGCAATCAGCCCCAGCATTTT.

This chain joins TRBV30 and TRBJ2-1; TRBD2 might be the D (7 bases). Germline CDR1 reads GTSNPN; CDR2 reads SVGIG (reference sequence). The V and J ends lost 4 bases and 7 bases respectively, with 17 bases between them. The CDR3 runs to 14 residues. The CDR3, as DNA: TGTGCCTGGACGGGGGGCGGAGGGGGGAATGAGCAGTTCTTC. It yields the protein CAWTGGGGGNEQFF.